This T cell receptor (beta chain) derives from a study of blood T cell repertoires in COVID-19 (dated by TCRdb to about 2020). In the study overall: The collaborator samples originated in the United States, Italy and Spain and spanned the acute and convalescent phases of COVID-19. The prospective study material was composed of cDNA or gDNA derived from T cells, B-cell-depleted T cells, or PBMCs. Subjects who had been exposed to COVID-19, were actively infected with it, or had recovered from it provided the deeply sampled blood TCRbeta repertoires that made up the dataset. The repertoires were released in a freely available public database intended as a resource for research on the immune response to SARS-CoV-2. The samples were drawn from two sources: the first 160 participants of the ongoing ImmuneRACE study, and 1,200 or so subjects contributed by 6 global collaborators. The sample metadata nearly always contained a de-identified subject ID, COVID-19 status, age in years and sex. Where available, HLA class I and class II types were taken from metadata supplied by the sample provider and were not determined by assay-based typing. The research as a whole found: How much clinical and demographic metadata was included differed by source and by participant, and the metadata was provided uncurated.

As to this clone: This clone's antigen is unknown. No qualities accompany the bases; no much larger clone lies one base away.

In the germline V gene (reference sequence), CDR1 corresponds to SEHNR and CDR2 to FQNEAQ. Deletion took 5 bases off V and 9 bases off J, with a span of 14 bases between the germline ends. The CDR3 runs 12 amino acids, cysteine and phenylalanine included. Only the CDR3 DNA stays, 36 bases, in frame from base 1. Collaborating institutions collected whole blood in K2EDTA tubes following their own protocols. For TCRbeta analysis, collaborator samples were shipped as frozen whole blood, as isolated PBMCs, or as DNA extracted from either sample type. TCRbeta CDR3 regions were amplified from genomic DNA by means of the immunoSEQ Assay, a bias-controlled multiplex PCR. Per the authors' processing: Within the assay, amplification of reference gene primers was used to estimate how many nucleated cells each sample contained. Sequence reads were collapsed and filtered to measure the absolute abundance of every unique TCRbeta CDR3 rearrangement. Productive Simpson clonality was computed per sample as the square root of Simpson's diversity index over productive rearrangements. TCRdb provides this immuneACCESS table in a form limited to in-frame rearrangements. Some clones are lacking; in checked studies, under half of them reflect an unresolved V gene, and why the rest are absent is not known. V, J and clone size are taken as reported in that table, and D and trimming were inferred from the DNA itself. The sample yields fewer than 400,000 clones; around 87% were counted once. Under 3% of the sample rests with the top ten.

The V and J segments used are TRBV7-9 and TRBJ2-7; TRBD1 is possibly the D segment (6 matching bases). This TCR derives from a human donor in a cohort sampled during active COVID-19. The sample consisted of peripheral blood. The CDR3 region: CASSTRTVGQYF. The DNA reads TGTGCCAGCAGCACCAGGACAGTCGGGCAGTACTTC.